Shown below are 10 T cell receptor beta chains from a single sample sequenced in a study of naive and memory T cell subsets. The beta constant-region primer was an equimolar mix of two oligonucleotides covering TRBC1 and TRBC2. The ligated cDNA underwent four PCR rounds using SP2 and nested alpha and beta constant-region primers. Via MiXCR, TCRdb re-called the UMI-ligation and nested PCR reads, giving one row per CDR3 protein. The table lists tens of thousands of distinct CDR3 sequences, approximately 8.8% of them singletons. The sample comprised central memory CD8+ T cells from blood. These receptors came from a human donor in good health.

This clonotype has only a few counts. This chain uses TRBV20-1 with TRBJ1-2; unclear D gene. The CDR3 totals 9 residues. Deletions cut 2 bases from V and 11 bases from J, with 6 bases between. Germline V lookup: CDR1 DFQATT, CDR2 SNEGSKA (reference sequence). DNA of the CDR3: TGCAGTGCTAGACGTCGGTACACCTTC. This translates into CSARRRYTF.

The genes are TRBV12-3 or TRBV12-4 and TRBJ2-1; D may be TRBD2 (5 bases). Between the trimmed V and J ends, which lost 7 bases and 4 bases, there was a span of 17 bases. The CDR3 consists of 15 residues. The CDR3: CASTTEGEGYNEQFF. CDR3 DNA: TGTGCCAGCACCACCGAGGGAGAAGGTTACAATGAGCAGTTCTTC.

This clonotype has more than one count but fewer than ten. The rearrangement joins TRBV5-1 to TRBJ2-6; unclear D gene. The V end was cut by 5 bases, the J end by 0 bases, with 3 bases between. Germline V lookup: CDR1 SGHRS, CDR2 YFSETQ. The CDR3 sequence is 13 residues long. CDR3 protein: CASRDSGANVLTF. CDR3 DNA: TGCGCCAGCAGGGACTCTGGGGCCAACGTCCTGACTTTC.

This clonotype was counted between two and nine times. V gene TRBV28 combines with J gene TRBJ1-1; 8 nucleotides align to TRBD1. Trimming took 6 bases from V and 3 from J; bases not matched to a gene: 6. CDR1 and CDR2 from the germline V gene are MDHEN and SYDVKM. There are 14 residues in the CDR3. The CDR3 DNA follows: TGTGCCAGCAGCTGGGCAGGGGGCGACACTGAAGCTTTCTTT. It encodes CASSWAGGDTEAFF.

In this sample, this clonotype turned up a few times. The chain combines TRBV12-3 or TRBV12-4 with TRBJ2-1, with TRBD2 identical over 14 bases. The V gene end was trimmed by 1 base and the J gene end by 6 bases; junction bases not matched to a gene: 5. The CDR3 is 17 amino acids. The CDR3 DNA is TGTGCCAGCAGTTTAGTCCCGGGACTAGCGGGAGTCAATGAGCAGTTCTTC. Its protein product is CASSLVPGLAGVNEQFF.

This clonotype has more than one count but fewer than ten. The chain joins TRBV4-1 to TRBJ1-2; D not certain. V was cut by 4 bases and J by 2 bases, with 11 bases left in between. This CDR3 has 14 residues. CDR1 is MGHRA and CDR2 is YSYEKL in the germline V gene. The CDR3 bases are TGCGCCAGCAGCCCCCGAGACGGCAACTATGGCTACACCTTC. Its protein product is CASSPRDGNYGYTF.

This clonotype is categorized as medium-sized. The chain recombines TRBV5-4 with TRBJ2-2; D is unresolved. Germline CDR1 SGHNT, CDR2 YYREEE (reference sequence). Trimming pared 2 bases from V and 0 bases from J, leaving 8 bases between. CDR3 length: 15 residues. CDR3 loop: CASSFRFANTGELFF. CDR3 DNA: TGTGCCAGCAGCTTCAGGTTCGCGAACACCGGGGAGCTGTTTTTT.

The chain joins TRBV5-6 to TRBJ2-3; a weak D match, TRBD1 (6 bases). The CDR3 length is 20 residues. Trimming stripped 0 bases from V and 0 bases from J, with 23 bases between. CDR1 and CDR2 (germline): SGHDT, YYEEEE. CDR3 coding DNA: TGTGCCAGCAGCTTGGCCCAAGGAGGACAGTGGATCGCTAGCACAGATACGCAGTATTTT. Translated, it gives CASSLAQGGQWIASTDTQYF.

CDR3 coding DNA: TGCGCCAGCAGCCAAGAACGACATGGCTACACCTTC. It is translated as CASSQERHGYTF. This rearrangement joins TRBV4-1 to TRBJ1-2; D unresolved. Germline CDR1 is MGHRA and CDR2 is YSYEKL. Between the trimmed V and J ends, which lost 0 bases and 6 bases, there was a span of 5 bases. CDR3 length: 12 amino acids.

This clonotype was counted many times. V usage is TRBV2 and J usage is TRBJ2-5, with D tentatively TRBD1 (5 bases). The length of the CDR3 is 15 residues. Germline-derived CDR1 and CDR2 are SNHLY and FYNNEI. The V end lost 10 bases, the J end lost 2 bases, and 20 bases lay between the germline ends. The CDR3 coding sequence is TGTGCCACCCTCAAGGGGCGGATAGGTCAAGAGACCCAGTACTTC. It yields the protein CATLKGRIGQETQYF.